The rows below give T cell receptor beta chains drawn from one sample of a study of OX40 agonist ivuxolimab in advanced cancers. The table came from immunoSEQ multiplex PCR; TCRdb's copy has only in-frame clones and leaves some out. The profile shows approximately 67,000 clones, more than 75% of them singletons. The sequences come from CD4+ or CD8+ T cells sorted from blood, collected in a trial of the OX40 agonist ivuxolimab. The origin of the receptors is an adult with an advanced solid tumor such as melanoma, head and neck, liver or kidney cancer. The CDR3 runs from the conserved cysteine through the conserved F or W. The D gene is left open where the match is weak. The size field is filled for only some rows; it gives once, few, many or a size class.

J gene,V gene,CDR3 length,D gene,clone size,CDR3 DNA,CDR3 protein
TRBJ2-3,TRBV4-2,17,TRBD2,NA,TGTGCCAGCAGCCAAGATTTCAGCGGGGCTAGCACAGATACGCAGTATTTT,CASSQDFSGASTDTQYF
TRBJ1-5,TRBV6-4,15,NA,NA,TGTGCCAGCAAGACGACACCCCTCCGGGATCAGCCCCAGCATTTT,CASKTTPLRDQPQHF
TRBJ2-7,TRBV7-2,17,TRBD2,NA,TGTGCCAGCAGCACCGGACTAGCGGGGGGGGGAATCTACGAGCAGTACTTC,CASSTGLAGGGIYEQYF
TRBJ2-7,TRBV7-3,16,NA,few,TGTGCCAGCAGCCACAGAAACAGGGTTAGCCCCTACGAGCAGTACTTC,CASSHRNRVSPYEQYF
TRBJ2-5,TRBV29-1,12,NA,NA,TGCAGCGTTGAGGTGTTTAAAGAGACCCAGTACTTC,CSVEVFKETQYF
TRBJ2-1,TRBV27,15,TRBD2,NA,TGTGCCAGCAGTTTACGAGCGGGAGAGGGTAATGAGCAGTTCTTC,CASSLRAGEGNEQFF
TRBJ2-3,TRBV6-4,14,NA,NA,TGTGCCAGCAGTGACAAGTTCCGGACAGATACGCAGTATTTT,CASSDKFRTDTQYF
TRBJ2-5,TRBV4-2,15,NA,NA,TGTGCCAGCAGGCAATCGGGTGACGCAGGAGAGACCCAGTACTTC,CASRQSGDAGETQYF
TRBJ2-1,TRBV7-2,12,NA,NA,TGTGCCAGCAGCTTCAGGGTAGGTGAGCAGTTCTTC,CASSFRVGEQFF
TRBJ1-2,TRBV28,13,NA,NA,TGTGCCAGCAATGCCCCAGGGTTTGATGGCTACACCTTC,CASNAPGFDGYTF
TRBJ2-7,TRBV6-5,14,TRBD2,NA,TGTGCCAGCAGTCCTAGCGGGACTCGCCACGAGCAGTACTTC,CASSPSGTRHEQYF
TRBJ1-2,TRBV10-2,12,NA,NA,TGCGCCAGCAGTTCGGGGAACTATGGCTACACCTTC,CASSSGNYGYTF
TRBJ2-3,TRBV6-1,13,NA,NA,TGTGCCAGCAGTGACGGAGTGGTAGATACGCAGTATTTT,CASSDGVVDTQYF
TRBJ2-1,TRBV7-2,15,TRBD2,NA,TGTGCCAGCAGCTTAGAACTAGCGGGAGGAAATGAGCAGTTCTTC,CASSLELAGGNEQFF
TRBJ2-7,TRBV11-2,14,TRBD2,NA,TGTGCCAGCAGCTTACTCAGGACTAGCCACGAGCAGTACTTC,CASSLLRTSHEQYF
TRBJ2-2,TRBV29-1,22,TRBD2,once,TGCAGCGGTGGGATTAGTAAAGGCCCCCCGGCGGGCGGGAGCGGGAACACCGGGGAGCTGTTTTTT,CSGGISKGPPAGGSGNTGELFF
TRBJ2-7,TRBV19,14,NA,NA,TGTGCCAGTAGTTCGGCGGGATCGCTCGGCGAGCAGTACTTC,CASSSAGSLGEQYF
TRBJ1-2,TRBV9,15,TRBD1,NA,TGTGCCAGCAGCGTAGATGGACAGGGGGCTTCTGGCTACACCTTC,CASSVDGQGASGYTF
TRBJ2-5,TRBV5-1,16,NA,NA,TGCGCCAGCAGCTTGGCTTCTAGCGTTGAACAAGAGACCCAGTACTTC,CASSLASSVEQETQYF
TRBJ1-4,TRBV4-3,14,NA,NA,TGCGCCAGCAGCCAAGGACAGGTGAATGAAAAACTGTTTTTT,CASSQGQVNEKLFF
TRBJ2-1,TRBV2,14,TRBD2,few,TGTGCCAGCCCCACCGGGGAGGGCTACAATGAGCAGTTCTTC,CASPTGEGYNEQFF
TRBJ1-2,TRBV10-3,14,NA,once,TGTGCCATCAGTGAAAGACCGACAGACTATGGCTACACCTTC,CAISERPTDYGYTF
TRBJ2-1,TRBV6-6,16,TRBD2,NA,TGTGCCAGCAGTTCCCCGACTAGCGTCGGGGGGGATGAGCAGTTCTTC,CASSSPTSVGGDEQFF
TRBJ1-2,TRBV6-1,14,NA,NA,TGTGCCAGCAGTGAAGGCTGGCAGGGCTATGGCTACACCTTC,CASSEGWQGYGYTF
TRBJ2-1,TRBV7-2,16,TRBD2,NA,TGTGCCAGCAGCTCCTTAGCGGGGGGGCAGTACAATGAGCAGTTCTTC,CASSSLAGGQYNEQFF
TRBJ2-7,TRBV2,14,TRBD2,NA,TGTGCCAGCCTCCTAGCGGGAGAGATCTACGAGCAGTACTTC,CASLLAGEIYEQYF
TRBJ2-5,TRBV5-1,14,TRBD1,NA,TGCGCCAGCAGCTTGGGACAGGGGGCGGAGACCCAGTACTTC,CASSLGQGAETQYF
TRBJ1-5,TRBV4-2,17,NA,NA,TGTGCCAGCAGCCAAGTGAGTTCGGGGGTAGCCAATCAGCCCCAGCATTTT,CASSQVSSGVANQPQHF